This is a list of T cell receptor beta chains from one sample in a study of human T cells and chemical hapten exposure. Via MiXCR, TCRdb re-called the RACE reads, giving one row per CDR3 protein. The table includes about 380,000 distinct CDR3 sequences, 4% to 5.5% detected once. The starting material was whole blood, obtained in connection with sensitization to the hapten diphenylcyclopropenone (DPC). The receptors were gathered from a woman in her forties or fifties with alopecia areata. Some clones in this sample may be carry-over from other donors' samples. CDR3s include the opening cysteine and the closing phenylalanine or tryptophan. A D gene is named only where the DNA matches it firmly. Clone size, where shown, is once, few, many, or a class for clones that have expanded.

J | V | D | size | CDR3 | DNA
TRBJ2-5 | TRBV6-2/TRBV6-3 | NA | few | CASSYLETQYF | TGTGCCAGCAGTTATCTTGAGACCCAGTACTTC
TRBJ2-3 | TRBV7-3 | NA | many | CASSLRGWGTDTQYF | TGTGCCAGCAGCTTGAGGGGCTGGGGCACAGATACGCAGTATTTT
TRBJ1-2 | TRBV6-5 | TRBD1 | few | CASSSRRGRQAYTF | TGTGCCAGCAGTAGTCGCAGGGGGCGACAAGCCTACACCTTC
TRBJ2-2 | TRBV5-6 | NA | many | CASSLRGGTGELFF | TGTGCCAGCAGCCTGAGGGGGGGCACCGGGGAGCTGTTTTTT
TRBJ2-1 | TRBV11-2 | NA | NA | CASSLGYEREQFF | TGTGCCAGCAGCTTAGGATACGAGCGGGAGCAGTTCTTC
TRBJ2-6 | TRBV10-3 | NA | NA | CAIPASGANVLTF | TGTGCCATCCCCGCGTCGGGGGCCAACGTCCTGACTTTC
TRBJ1-2 | TRBV9 | NA | many | CASSGPPLEFYGYTF | TGTGCCAGCAGCGGTCCCCCGTTGGAATTCTATGGCTACACCTTC
TRBJ1-5 | TRBV29-1 | TRBD1 | few | CSVRDREYQPQHF | TGCAGCGTTCGGGACAGGGAGTATCAGCCCCAGCATTTT
TRBJ2-1 | TRBV20-1 | NA | many | CSVRASLGNEQFF | TGCAGTGTCCGGGCCTCTCTGGGGAATGAGCAGTTCTTC
TRBJ2-7 | TRBV20-1 | NA | few | CSARDMAVLGYEQYF | TGCAGTGCTAGAGATATGGCTGTCTTGGGGTACGAGCAGTACTTC
TRBJ1-5 | TRBV7-2 | NA | many | CASSGVAVNQPQHF | TGTGCCAGCAGCGGGGTGGCGGTTAATCAGCCCCAGCATTTT
TRBJ2-2 | TRBV3-1 | NA | few | CASSQEGAGGELFF | TGTGCCAGCAGCCAAGAGGGGGCCGGCGGGGAGCTGTTTTTT
TRBJ2-3 | TRBV7-3 | TRBD2 | NA | CASSLRAGLAGDMTDTQYF | TGTGCCAGCAGCTTAAGAGCCGGACTAGCGGGGGATATGACAGATACGCAGTATTTT
TRBJ1-5 | TRBV7-8 | NA | many | CASSSRRGNQPQHF | TGTGCCAGCAGCTCAAGACGCGGCAATCAGCCCCAGCATTTT
TRBJ2-1 | TRBV7-2 | NA | many | CASSSQVLFEQFF | TGTGCCAGCAGCTCCCAGGTGCTTTTTGAGCAGTTCTTC
TRBJ1-2 | TRBV7-2 | NA | few | CASSLVGAGANYGYTF | TGTGCCAGCAGCTTAGTGGGAGCAGGTGCTAACTATGGCTACACCTTC
TRBJ1-5 | TRBV21-1 | NA | many | CASSKVGAGDQPQHF | TGTGCCAGCAGCAAAGTTGGGGCAGGGGATCAGCCCCAGCATTTT
TRBJ2-1 | TRBV7-2 | NA | NA | CASSPGVEYNEQFF | TGTGCCAGCAGCCCCGGGGTAGAATACAATGAGCAGTTCTTC
TRBJ2-7 | TRBV4-3 | NA | many | CASSPGSASYEQYF | TGCGCCAGCAGCCCTGGATCAGCTTCCTACGAGCAGTACTTC
TRBJ1-5 | TRBV12-5 | NA | many | CASGFGGHQPQHF | TGTGCTAGTGGTTTTGGGGGACATCAGCCCCAGCATTTT
TRBJ2-4 | TRBV11-2 | TRBD2 | many | CASSLVRGGPWDIQYF | TGTGCCAGCAGCTTGGTCCGCGGGGGGCCCTGGGACATTCAGTACTTC
TRBJ1-5 | TRBV5-5 | NA | many | CASSPWSNQPQHF | TGTGCCAGCAGCCCGTGGAGCAATCAGCCCCAGCATTTT
TRBJ2-7 | TRBV3-1 | TRBD2 | few | CASSQSGLAGYEQYF | TGTGCCAGCAGCCAATCGGGACTAGCGGGGTACGAGCAGTACTTC
TRBJ2-1 | TRBV12-3/TRBV12-4 | TRBD2 | few | CASTAPLTGGDEQFF | TGTGCCAGCACCGCCCCCCTGACCGGGGGGGATGAGCAGTTCTTC
TRBJ2-1 | TRBV29-1 | TRBD2 | NA | CSVEGTSGGSSYNEQFF | TGCAGCGTTGAAGGAACTAGCGGGGGAAGCTCCTACAATGAGCAGTTCTTC
TRBJ2-3 | TRBV11-2 | TRBD2 | many | CASSLEGLGLATDTQYF | TGTGCCAGCAGCTTAGAAGGACTAGGGTTGGCCACAGATACGCAGTATTTT
TRBJ1-6 | TRBV6-5 | NA | many | CASSPTGLNSPLHF | TGTGCCAGCAGTCCAACAGGGCTCAATTCACCCCTCCACTTT
TRBJ1-1 | TRBV29-1 | NA | NA | CSVGLRTEAFF | TGCAGCGTTGGACTCCGCACTGAAGCTTTCTTT
TRBJ1-2 | TRBV12-3/TRBV12-4 | TRBD1 | many | CASSQQGARFGYTF | TGTGCCAGCAGTCAACAGGGGGCTCGGTTTGGCTACACCTTC
TRBJ2-3 | TRBV20-1 | TRBD2 | many | CSASPGLAVTDTQYF | TGCAGTGCTTCCCCCGGACTAGCGGTCACAGATACGCAGTATTTT